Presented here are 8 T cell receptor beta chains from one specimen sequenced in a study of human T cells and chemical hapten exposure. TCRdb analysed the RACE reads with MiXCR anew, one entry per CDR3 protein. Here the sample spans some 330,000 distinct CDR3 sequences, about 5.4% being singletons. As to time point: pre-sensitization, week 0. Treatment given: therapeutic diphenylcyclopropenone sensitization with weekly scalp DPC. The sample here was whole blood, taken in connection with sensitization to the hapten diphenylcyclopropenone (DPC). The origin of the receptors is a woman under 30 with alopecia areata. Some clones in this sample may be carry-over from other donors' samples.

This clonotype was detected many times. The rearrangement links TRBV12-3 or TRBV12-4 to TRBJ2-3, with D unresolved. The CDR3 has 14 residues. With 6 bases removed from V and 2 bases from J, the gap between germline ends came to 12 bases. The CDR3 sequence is CASSPGSTTDTQYF. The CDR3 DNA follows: TGTGCCAGCAGCCCGGGCTCCACCACAGATACGCAGTATTTT.

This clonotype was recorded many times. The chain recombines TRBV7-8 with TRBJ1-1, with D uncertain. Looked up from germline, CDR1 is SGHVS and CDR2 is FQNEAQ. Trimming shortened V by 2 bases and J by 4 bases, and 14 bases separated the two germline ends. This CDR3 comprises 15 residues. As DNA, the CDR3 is TGTGCCAGCAGCTTATCGGTGGGAATAGGCACTGAAGCTTTCTTT. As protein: CASSLSVGIGTEAFF.

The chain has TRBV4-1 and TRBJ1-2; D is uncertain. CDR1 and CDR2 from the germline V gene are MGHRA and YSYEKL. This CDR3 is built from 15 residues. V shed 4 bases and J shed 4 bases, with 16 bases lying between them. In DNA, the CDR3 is TGCGCCAGCAGCCCCTGGGAGGGAACCTTCTATGGCTACACCTTC. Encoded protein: CASSPWEGTFYGYTF.

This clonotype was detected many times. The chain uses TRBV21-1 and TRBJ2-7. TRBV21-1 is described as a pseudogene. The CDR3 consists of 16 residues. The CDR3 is CASSSGRISIAYEQYF. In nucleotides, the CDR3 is TGTGCCAGCAGCTCCGGACGGATTAGTATTGCCTACGAGCAGTACTTC.

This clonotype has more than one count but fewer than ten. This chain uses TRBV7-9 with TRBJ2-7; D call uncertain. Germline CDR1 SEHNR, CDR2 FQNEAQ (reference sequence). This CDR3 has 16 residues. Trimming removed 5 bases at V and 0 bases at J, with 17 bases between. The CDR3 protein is CASSPPTSIRSYEQYF. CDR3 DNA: TGTGCCAGCAGCCCTCCTACGAGCATACGCTCCTACGAGCAGTACTTC.

The CDR3 is CAIRPGTSGEETQYF. The CDR3 DNA sequence: TGTGCCATCAGACCCGGGACTAGCGGGGAAGAGACCCAGTACTTC. The rearrangement uses TRBV10-3 and TRBJ2-5; TRBD2 aligns across 13 bases. Germline lookup yields CDR1 ENHRY and CDR2 SYGVKD. J lost 3 bases, V lost 6 bases, and 4 bases had no gene match. This CDR3 has 15 amino acids.

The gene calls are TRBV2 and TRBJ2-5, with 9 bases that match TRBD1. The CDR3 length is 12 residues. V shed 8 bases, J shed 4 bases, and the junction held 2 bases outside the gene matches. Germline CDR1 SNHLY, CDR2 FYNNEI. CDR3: CASRDRAETQYF. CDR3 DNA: TGTGCCAGCCGGGACAGGGCAGAGACCCAGTACTTC.

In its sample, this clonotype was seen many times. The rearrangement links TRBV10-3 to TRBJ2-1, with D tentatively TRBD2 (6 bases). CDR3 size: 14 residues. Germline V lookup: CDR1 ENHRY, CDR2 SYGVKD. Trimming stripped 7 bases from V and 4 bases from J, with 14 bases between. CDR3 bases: TGTGCCATCACCCCGGGACTCCAATACAATGAGCAGTTCTTC. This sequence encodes CAITPGLQYNEQFF.